This entry concerns a single TCR beta chain. Its specificity is unknown. Trimming at V came to 2 bases and at J to 2 bases, leaving 5 bases not matched to a gene. Germline CDR1 is MNHNY and CDR2 is SVGAGI (reference sequence). CDR3 length: 15 amino acids. These data belong to a study of cytomegalovirus exposure and HLA in healthy donors. PCR employed 60 Vbeta and 13 Jbeta primers. Some clones are missing from TCRdb's copy, which holds only in-frame ones; the method was immunoSEQ multiplex PCR. The repertoire includes about 150,000 clones, around 87% of them detected once, and 4% to 6.5% sits in the top ten. Study results and limitations: Later analysis demonstrated an association between a missense DCLRE1C variant and TCR beta V- and J-gene trimming.

The chain employs TRBV6-6 and TRBJ2-7, with 8 positions matching TRBD1. Specimen: PBMCs. This receptor was identified in a woman in her 30s in good health and CMV-seronegative. CDR3 bases: TGTGCCAGCAGTTACCCTGACAGGGGCCCCTACGAGCAGTACTTC. Its protein product is CASSYPDRGPYEQYF.